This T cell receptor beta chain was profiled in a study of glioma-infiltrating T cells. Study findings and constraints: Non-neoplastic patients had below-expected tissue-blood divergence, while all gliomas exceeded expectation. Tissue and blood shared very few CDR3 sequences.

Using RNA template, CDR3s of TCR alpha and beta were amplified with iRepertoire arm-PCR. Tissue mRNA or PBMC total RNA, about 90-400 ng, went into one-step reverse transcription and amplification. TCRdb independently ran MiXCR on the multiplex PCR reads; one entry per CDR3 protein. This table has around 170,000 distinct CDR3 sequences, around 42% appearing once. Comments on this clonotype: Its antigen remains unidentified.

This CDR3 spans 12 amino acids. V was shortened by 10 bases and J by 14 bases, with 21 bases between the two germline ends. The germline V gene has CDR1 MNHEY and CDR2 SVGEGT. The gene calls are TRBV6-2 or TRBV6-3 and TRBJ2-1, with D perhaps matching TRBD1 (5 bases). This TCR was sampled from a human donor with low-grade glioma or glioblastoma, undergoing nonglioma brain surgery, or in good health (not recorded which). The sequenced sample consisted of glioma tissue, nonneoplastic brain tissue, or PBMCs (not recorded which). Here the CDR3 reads CAIKLVGRREFF. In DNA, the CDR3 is TGTGCCATCAAGTTGGTGGGGCGCCGAGAGTTCTTC.